This TCR beta chain comes out of a study of identical twins. Findings and caveats of the study: Fewer insertions were carried by abundant cord blood beta clonotypes, but none was seen in memory repertoires.

Healthy Caucasians made up all donors. This clonotype was seen many times. Antigen specificity is unknown. Per germline, CDR1 MNHEY and CDR2 SVGEGT. This CDR3 spans 9 amino acids. V lost 9 bases to trimming and J lost 7 bases, with 4 bases between them. Template switching (which added a universal primer site) was used, and cDNA carried unique molecular identifiers. Each CDR3 protein is one row after TCRdb ran MiXCR on the 5' RACE reads. This table holds 200,000 to 250,000 distinct CDR3 sequences, approximately 8.3% found once. Another study also made use of these data, one on yellow fever vaccine responses in identical twins.

The sequenced material came from memory (CD45RO+) T cells sorted from blood. This TCR was sampled from a woman aged 18-29 years in good health. The V and J genes are TRBV6-2 or TRBV6-3 and TRBJ1-5; no clear D. CDR3 nucleotide sequence: TGTGCCAGTGGGCAGCCCCAGCATTTT. It encodes CASGQPQHF.